What follows are 12 T cell receptor beta chains derived from one specimen sequenced in a study of blood T cell repertoires in COVID-19. The protocol was immunoSEQ multiplex PCR, while the TCRdb copy is restricted to in-frame clones and leaves out a portion. The top ten hold roughly 1.3% of the sample, which has about 230,000 clones, about 83% seen once. Source material: peripheral blood. The receptor set was obtained from a woman in her 30s with COVID-19, enrolled during active disease.

The gene calls are TRBV6-2 or TRBV6-3 and TRBJ2-7; 15 nucleotides agree with TRBD2. The germline V gene has CDR1 MNHEY and CDR2 SVGEGT. The CDR3 totals 14 residues. J gave up 11 bases and V 5 bases, and 7 bases lay outside the gene matches. This chain's CDR3 is CASSLGLAGGHKYF. The CDR3 DNA reads TGTGCCAGCAGTCTGGGACTAGCGGGAGGTCACAAGTACTTC.

The chain links TRBV7-2 to TRBJ1-2; D might be TRBD1 (6 bases). CDR1 SGHTA and CDR2 FQGNSA come from the germline V gene. The CDR3 spans 14 residues. Trimming removed 4 bases at V and 4 bases at J, with 13 bases between. The CDR3 DNA reads as TGTGCCAGCAGCTCAAGACAGGACTCCTATGGCTACACCTTC. This gives the protein CASSSRQDSYGYTF.

The chain joins TRBV6-4 to TRBJ1-1; tentatively, D is TRBD1 (5 bases). The V gene's germline CDR1 is MRHNA and CDR2 SNTAGT. Trimming took off 6 bases at V and 3 bases at J, with 11 bases between the two ends. CDR3 size: 13 residues. CDR3 sequence: CASSREVYTEAFF. The CDR3 DNA sequence: TGTGCCAGCAGCAGGGAGGTGTACACTGAAGCTTTCTTT.

This clone was recorded only once. Here the CDR3 DNA reads TGTGCCAGCAGCTCCCAGGGCAGCACAGATACGCAGTATTTT. Amino acids: CASSSQGSTDTQYF. The rearrangement uses TRBV7-2 and TRBJ2-3, with D tentatively TRBD1 (5 bases). Trimming stripped 4 bases from V and 0 bases from J, with 8 bases between. CDR1 SGHTA and CDR2 FQGNSA come from the germline V gene. The CDR3 contains 14 residues. Using reference TRBV7-2 and TRBJ2-3 for the parts outside the CDR3, the full variable domain is GAGVSQSPSNKVTEKGKDVELRCDPISGHTALYWYRQSLGQGLEFLIYFQGNSAPDKSGLPSDRFSAERTGGSVSTLTIQRTQQEDSAVYLCASSSQGSTDTQYFGPGTRLTVL.

The CDR3 nucleotides read TGTGCCAGTAGCTACCGGACAGGGGGAGCAGAGACCCAGTACTTC. Its translation: CASSYRTGGAETQYF. V and J are TRBV19 and TRBJ2-5; 10 nucleotides align to TRBD1. The CDR3 is made up of 15 amino acids. CDR1 is LNHDA and CDR2 is SQIVND in the germline V gene (reference sequence). Unmatched junction bases numbered 8, after V lost 6 bases and J lost 4 bases.

The chain has TRBV9 and TRBJ2-5, with 8 bases fitting TRBD2. The CDR3 is made up of 14 amino acids. V lost 3 bases to trimming and J lost 2 bases; unmatched junction nucleotides: 3. Germline V gives CDR1 SGDLS, CDR2 YYNGEE. CDR3: CASSGSGSQETQYF. DNA of the CDR3: TGTGCCAGCAGCGGGAGCGGGAGTCAAGAGACCCAGTACTTC.

This rearrangement joins TRBV4-3 to TRBJ2-1; 12 bases line up with TRBD2. CDR1 is LGHNA and CDR2 is YSLEER in the germline V gene. The CDR3 is 19 residues long. Trimming removed 1 base from V and 2 bases from J; junction bases left unmatched: 9. CDR3 nucleotide sequence: TGCGCCAGCAGCCAAGTTGCTAGCGGGGGGGCGGGCGCCTACAATGAGCAGTTCTTC. This codes for CASSQVASGGAGAYNEQFF.

The V gene is TRBV2, the J gene TRBJ1-1; 9 bases map to TRBD1. In germline, CDR1 is SNHLY, CDR2 FYNNEI. J gave up 5 bases and V 3 bases, and 10 bases lay outside the gene matches. This CDR3 is 16 amino acids long. The CDR3 coding sequence is TGTGCCAGCAGTGACGACAGGGGGAGGCCTAGGACTGAAGCTTTCTTT. It specifies CASSDDRGRPRTEAFF.

This chain links TRBV7-6 with TRBJ2-7, with a possible D match to TRBD2 (7 bases). The CDR3 loop spans 15 amino acids. With 5 bases removed from V and 2 bases from J, the gap between germline ends came to 16 bases. From germline, CDR1 is SGHVS and CDR2 FNYEAQ. The CDR3 nucleotides are TGTGCCAGCAGCGGGGGGGGCAGTGGAGCCTACGAGCAGTACTTC. This gives the protein CASSGGGSGAYEQYF.

V is TRBV5-5 and J is TRBJ2-7; tentative D call: TRBD2 (6 bases). The CDR3 spans 13 residues. The germline CDR1 and CDR2 sequences are SGHKS and YYEKEE (reference sequence). Trimming pared 0 bases from V and 10 bases from J, leaving 14 bases between. In nucleotides, the CDR3 is TGTGCCAGCAGCTTGGCCCAGCGCGGGGACCAGTACTTC. This encodes CASSLAQRGDQYF.

V usage is TRBV30 and J usage is TRBJ2-1, with 9 bases lining up with TRBD2. V gave up 2 bases and J gave up 7 bases; unmatched junction bases: 3. The CDR3 has 13 residues. Germline CDR1 is GTSNPN and CDR2 is SVGIG (reference sequence). This CDR3 is CAWSLAGRNEQFF. CDR3 nucleotide sequence: TGTGCCTGGAGTCTAGCGGGACGAAATGAGCAGTTCTTC.

This clone was counted only a few times. The chain employs TRBV9 and TRBJ1-4, with 8 bases identical to TRBD1. Germline V gives CDR1 SGDLS, CDR2 YYNGEE. Trimming removed 2 bases from V and 8 bases from J; junction bases left unmatched: 8. The CDR3 contains 15 residues. CDR3 in amino acids: CASSVAGTGGEKLFF. CDR3 nucleotides: TGTGCCAGCAGCGTCGCCGGGACAGGAGGCGAAAAACTGTTTTTT. Supplemented by reference TRBV9 and TRBJ1-4, the full variable domain reads DSGVTQTPKHLITATGQRVTLRCSPRSGDLSVYWYQQSLDQGLQFLIQYYNGEERAKGNILERFSAQQFPDLHSELNLSSLELGDSALYFCASSVAGTGGEKLFFGSGTQLSVL.